One sample yielded the 20 T cell receptor beta chains listed below, sequenced in a study of blood T cell repertoires in COVID-19 (dated by TCRdb to about 2020). Libraries were made using the immunoSEQ multiplex PCR assay. TCRdb carries this immuneACCESS record with in-frame sequences only. Its versions omit some clonotypes, under half of them owing to an unresolved V gene in the studies checked, with the rest unexplained. The sample records 350,000 or so clones, 65% to 90% of which are singletons. About 4.2% of the sample is taken by the ten largest. The sample comprised PBMCs or T cells enriched from blood (not recorded which). All receptors derive from a woman aged 40 to 50 with acute COVID-19.

This clone was counted between two and nine times. This chain links TRBV19 with TRBJ2-7; 7 bases line up with TRBD1. Germline V gene lookup returns CDR1 LNHDA and CDR2 SQIVND (reference sequence). This CDR3 is 15 amino acids long. The trim removed 6 bases at V and 7 bases at J, leaving 15 bases unmatched. The CDR3 DNA reads TGTGCCAGTAGCTTTGCGACAGGGTCAATGGAAGAGCAGTACTTC. Translated: CASSFATGSMEEQYF. Complete variable domain (other parts from reference TRBV19 and TRBJ2-7): DGGITQSPKYLFRKEGQNVTLSCEQNLNHDAMYWYRQDPGQGLRLIYYSQIVNDFQKGDIAEGYSVSREKKESFPLTVTSAQKNPTAFYLCASSFATGSMEEQYFGPGTRLTVT.

The V gene is TRBV5-1, the J gene TRBJ2-7, with a weak D call TRBD2 (6 bases). The CDR3 consists of 14 residues. The V and J ends lost 7 bases and 2 bases respectively, with 16 bases between them. Germline CDR1 is SGHRS and CDR2 is YFSETQ. The CDR3 here is CASYPSGRTYEQYF. CDR3 coding DNA: TGCGCCAGCTATCCCAGCGGGCGAACCTACGAGCAGTACTTC.

The genes are TRBV27 and TRBJ1-5; 9 positions match TRBD1. There are 14 residues in the CDR3. The V gene's germline CDR1 is MNHEY and CDR2 SMNVEV (reference sequence). The ends lost 5 bases at V and 7 bases at J; junction bases unmatched: 6. CDR3 nucleotide sequence: TGTGCCAGCAGTAAAGGGACAGGGAGGCAGCCCCAGCATTTT. Amino acid sequence: CASSKGTGRQPQHF.

V is TRBV7-8 and J is TRBJ2-7, with 9 positions matching TRBD1. Trimming cost V 5 bases and J 7 bases; bases outside gene matches: 12. Germline V gene data show CDR1 as SGHVS and CDR2 as FQNEAQ. The CDR3 consists of 15 residues. This CDR3 is CASSAAGTGMGEQYF. CDR3 in DNA: TGTGCCAGCAGCGCTGCCGGGACAGGGATGGGGGAGCAGTACTTC.

The V gene is TRBV27, the J gene TRBJ1-2, with 8 nucleotides matching TRBD1. CDR3 size: 14 residues. The V gene end was trimmed by 5 bases and the J gene end by 8 bases; junction bases not matched to a gene: 10. In germline, CDR1 is MNHEY, CDR2 SMNVEV (reference sequence). As DNA, the CDR3 is TGTGCCAGCAGTCCAATGACAGGGGTAAGGGGCTACACCTTC. This translates into CASSPMTGVRGYTF.

The chain couples TRBV4-3 to TRBJ2-2; no reliable D call. The CDR3 sequence is 15 residues long. CDR1 LGHNA and CDR2 YSLEER come from the germline V gene. V shed 4 bases and J shed 4 bases, with 13 bases lying between them. Written as DNA, the CDR3 is TGCGCCAGCAGCCTTGGCAGCTACAGCACCGGGGAGCTGTTTTTT. Protein product: CASSLGSYSTGELFF.

The chain is built from TRBV9 and TRBJ2-2; 7 bases are shared with TRBD1. Trimming took 0 bases from V and 0 from J; bases not matched to a gene: 5. The CDR3 sequence is 17 residues long. CDR1 SGDLS and CDR2 YYNGEE come from the germline V gene. CDR3 sequence (DNA): TGTGCCAGCAGCGTAGCCGGGACAGAAGCGAACACCGGGGAGCTGTTTTTT. Its translation is CASSVAGTEANTGELFF.

The chain links TRBV9 to TRBJ2-3; TRBD1 aligns across 8 bases. Germline CDR1 reads SGDLS; CDR2 reads YYNGEE. With 8 bases clipped from V and 5 bases from J, the junction kept 4 bases outside the gene matches. CDR3 length equals 12 residues. CDR3 nucleotides: TGTGCCAGTACAGGGGGAGGAGATACGCAGTATTTT. Protein sequence: CASTGGGDTQYF.

The V and J genes are TRBV27 and TRBJ2-7; TRBD2 is a possible D gene (5 bases). Trimming took off 2 bases at V and 2 bases at J, with 13 bases between the two ends. In germline, CDR1 is MNHEY, CDR2 SMNVEV (reference sequence). The CDR3 is 15 residues long. DNA for the CDR3: TGTGCCAGCAGTTTAGGTGGGAGTTTCCCCTACGAGCAGTACTTC. It encodes CASSLGGSFPYEQYF.

The V call is TRBV19, the J call TRBJ1-4; TRBD1 matches at 7 bases. This CDR3 spans 14 amino acids. J lost 1 base, V lost 6 bases, and 2 bases had no gene match. The germline V gene encodes CDR1 LNHDA and CDR2 SQIVND (reference sequence). The CDR3 DNA reads as TGTGCCAGTAGCCGACAGGGAACTAATGAAAAACTGTTTTTT. It encodes CASSRQGTNEKLFF.

The J gene is TRBJ1-2, the V gene TRBV5-1; D is uncertain. CDR3 length equals 14 residues. Germline-derived CDR1 and CDR2 are SGHRS and YFSETQ. V was shortened by 1 base and J by 8 bases, with 15 bases between the two germline ends. The CDR3 DNA sequence: TGCGCCAGCAGCTTGCGGGCAGACCGGGGAGGCTACACCTTC. Its translation: CASSLRADRGGYTF.

This clone was detected a few times. The chain carries TRBV27 and TRBJ1-5; 7 bases agree with TRBD1. The CDR3 is 15 residues long. The J segment lost 1 base and the V segment lost 5 bases, leaving 5 bases of the junction unmatched. CDR1 is MNHEY and CDR2 is SMNVEV in the germline V gene (reference sequence). The CDR3 protein is CASSKDRVSNQPQHF. CDR3 DNA: TGTGCCAGCAGTAAAGACAGGGTAAGCAATCAGCCCCAGCATTTT.

This clone was found many times. Other DNA sequences in the same sample also yield this CDR3. This chain links TRBV18 with TRBJ1-1; D is undetermined. Germline CDR1 reads KGHSH; CDR2 reads LQKENI. With 3 bases removed from V and 1 base from J, the gap between germline ends came to 6 bases. CDR3 length: 13 amino acids. CDR3: CASSPSGNTEAFF. The CDR3 DNA follows: TGTGCCAGCTCACCTTCAGGGAACACTGAAGCTTTCTTT.

The chain has TRBV7-3 and TRBJ2-1, with 12 bases identical to TRBD2. The CDR3 runs 12 residues. In germline, CDR1 is SGHTA, CDR2 FQGTGA. Trimming cost V 8 bases and J 10 bases; bases outside gene matches: 3. The CDR3 sequence: CASGLAGREQFF. CDR3 DNA: TGTGCCAGCGGACTAGCGGGGCGCGAGCAGTTCTTC.

The rearrangement joins TRBV19 to TRBJ1-1; D perhaps matches TRBD1 (6 bases). V was pared by 5 bases and J by 2 bases, with 12 bases between. CDR1 LNHDA and CDR2 SQIVND come from the germline V gene (reference sequence). The CDR3 has 14 amino acids. Here the CDR3 reads CASSAQGDNTEAFF. CDR3 DNA: TGTGCCAGTAGTGCACAGGGCGATAACACTGAAGCTTTCTTT.

CDR3 residues: CASSSTPGLAGPGELFF. CDR3 sequence (DNA): TGTGCCAGCAGCTCGACCCCAGGACTAGCGGGCCCCGGGGAGCTGTTTTTT. The V and J genes are TRBV7-2 and TRBJ2-2, with 11 nucleotides matching TRBD2. The CDR3 runs 17 residues. Germline assignment: CDR1 SGHTA and CDR2 FQGNSA. V dropped 4 bases and J dropped 6; count of bases not matched to a gene: 10.

This sequence joins TRBV7-6 and TRBJ1-6; a weak D match, TRBD1 (6 bases). The CDR3 extends over 15 amino acids. CDR1 is SGHVS and CDR2 is FNYEAQ in the germline V gene. V was clipped by 5 bases and J by 7 bases, with 15 bases between them. As DNA, the CDR3 is TGTGCCAGCAGCCTAAGGGGGGGCGCGAATTCACCCCTCCACTTT. Translated: CASSLRGGANSPLHF.

V usage is TRBV7-9 and J usage is TRBJ1-5; 12 bases agree with TRBD1. Germline V gene sequence: CDR1 SEHNR, CDR2 FQNEAQ (reference sequence). Unmatched junction bases numbered 7, after V lost 7 bases and J lost 6 bases. This CDR3 region has 15 residues. In nucleotides, the CDR3 is TGTGCCAGCACCGGGACAGGGGGCGAGACTCAGCCCCAGCATTTT. Protein sequence: CASTGTGGETQPQHF.

The chain employs TRBV5-4 and TRBJ2-4, with D possibly being TRBD1 (6 bases). From germline, CDR1 is SGHNT and CDR2 YYREEE (reference sequence). The V and J ends lost 0 bases and 5 bases respectively, with 15 bases between them. The CDR3 extends over 16 amino acids. CDR3 nucleotide sequence: TGTGCCAGCAGCTTGGGGGCAGGGGCGGTGGAAAACATTCAGTACTTC. This sequence encodes CASSLGAGAVENIQYF. The full variable domain, its missing parts supplied by reference TRBV5-4 and TRBJ2-4, is ETGVTQSPTHLIKTRGQQVTLRCSSQSGHNTVSWYQQALGQGPQFIFQYYREEENGRGNFPPRFSGLQFPNYSSELNVNALELDDSALYLCASSLGAGAVENIQYFGAGTRLSVL.

The rearrangement links TRBV27 to TRBJ2-5; TRBD2 is a possible D gene (6 bases). V was shortened by 5 bases and J by 5 bases, with 12 bases between the two germline ends. The CDR3 spans 13 residues. Germline assignment: CDR1 MNHEY and CDR2 SMNVEV (reference sequence). The CDR3, as DNA: TGTGCCAGCAGTGAGCTGGGGAGGGAGACCCAGTACTTC. Amino acids: CASSELGRETQYF.